The source of this T cell receptor (beta chain) is a study of T cell repertoires in cytomegalovirus infection. This CDR3 comprises 15 residues. V lost 2 bases and J 2 bases, leaving 10 bases between the germline ends. CDR1 and CDR2 from the germline V gene are SGHTA and FQGTGA. TCRdb reprocessed the reads with MiXCR, giving one entry per CDR3 protein. The table records roughly 300,000 distinct CDR3 sequences, about 23% of them present only once. Sequencing used PBMCs. The TCR sequence derives from a human donor in good health (CMV status not recorded). Some clones in this sample may be carry-over from other donors' samples. The rearrangement uses TRBV7-3 and TRBJ2-1; D remains ambiguous. CDR3 loop: CASSLQPGPYNEQFF. The CDR3 DNA is TGTGCCAGCAGCTTACAACCAGGTCCCTACAATGAGCAGTTCTTC. Full variable domain (missing parts from reference TRBV7-3 and TRBJ2-1): GAGVSQTPSNKVTEKGKYVELRCDPISGHTALYWYRQSLGQGPEFLIYFQGTGAADDSGLPNDRFFAVRPEGSVSTLKIQRTERGDSAVYLCASSLQPGPYNEQFFGPGTRLTVL.